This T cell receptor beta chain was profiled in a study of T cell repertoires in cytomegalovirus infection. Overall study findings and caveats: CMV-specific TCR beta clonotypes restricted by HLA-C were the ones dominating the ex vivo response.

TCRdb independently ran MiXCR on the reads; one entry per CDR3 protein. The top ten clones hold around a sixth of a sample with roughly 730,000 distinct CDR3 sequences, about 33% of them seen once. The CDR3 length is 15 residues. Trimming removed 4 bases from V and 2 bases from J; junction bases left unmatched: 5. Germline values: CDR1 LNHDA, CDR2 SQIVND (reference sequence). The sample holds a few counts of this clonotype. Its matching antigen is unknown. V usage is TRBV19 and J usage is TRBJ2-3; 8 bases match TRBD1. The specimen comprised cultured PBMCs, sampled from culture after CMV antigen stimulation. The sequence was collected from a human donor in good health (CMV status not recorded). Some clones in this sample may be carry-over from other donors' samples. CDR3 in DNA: TGTGCCAGTAGTACCTGGACAGGGCCCACAGATACGCAGTATTTT. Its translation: CASSTWTGPTDTQYF.